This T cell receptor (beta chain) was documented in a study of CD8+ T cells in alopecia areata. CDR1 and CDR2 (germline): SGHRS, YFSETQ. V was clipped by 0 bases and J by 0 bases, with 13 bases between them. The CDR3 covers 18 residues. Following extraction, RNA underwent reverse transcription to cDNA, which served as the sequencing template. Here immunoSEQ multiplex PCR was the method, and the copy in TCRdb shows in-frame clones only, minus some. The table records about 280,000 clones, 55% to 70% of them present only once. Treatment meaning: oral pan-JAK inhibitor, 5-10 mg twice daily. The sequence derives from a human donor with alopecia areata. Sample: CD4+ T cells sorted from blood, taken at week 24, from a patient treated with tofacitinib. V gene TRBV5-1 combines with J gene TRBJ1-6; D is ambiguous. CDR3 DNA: TGCGCCAGCAGCTTGGCCCAGATAGAGAGCTCCTATAATTCACCCCTCCACTTT. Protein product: CASSLAQIESSYNSPLHF.